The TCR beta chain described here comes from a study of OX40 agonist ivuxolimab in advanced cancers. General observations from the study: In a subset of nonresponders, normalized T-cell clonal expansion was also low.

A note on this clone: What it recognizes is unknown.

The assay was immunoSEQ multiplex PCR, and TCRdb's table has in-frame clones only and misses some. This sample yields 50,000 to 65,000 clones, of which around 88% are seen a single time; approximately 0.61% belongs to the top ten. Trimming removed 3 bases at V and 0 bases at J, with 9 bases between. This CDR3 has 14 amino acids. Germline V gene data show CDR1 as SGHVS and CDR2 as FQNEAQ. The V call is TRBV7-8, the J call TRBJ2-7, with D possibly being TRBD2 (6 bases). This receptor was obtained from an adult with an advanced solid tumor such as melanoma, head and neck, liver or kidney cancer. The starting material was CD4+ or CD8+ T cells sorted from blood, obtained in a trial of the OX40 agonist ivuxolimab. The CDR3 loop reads CASSFLAYSYEQYF. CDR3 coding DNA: TGTGCCAGCAGCTTCCTAGCGTACTCCTACGAGCAGTACTTC.